The text below deals with one T cell receptor beta chain. The read finishes 3 residues shy of the CDR3 end, and the germline J gene is used to complete it. This sample is drawn from a study of Tregs in tolerant kidney transplant recipients. Method: immunoSEQ multiplex PCR; TCRdb's copy keeps in-frame clones and lacks some. The listing contains 45,000 to 55,000 clones. Germline loops: CDR1 SGHDT, CDR2 YYEEEE. Trimming shortened V by 5 bases and J by 4 bases, and 9 bases separated the two germline ends. This CDR3 comprises 12 residues. This clonotype was obtained from a human donor who received a combined kidney and bone marrow transplant. The sequenced sample was CD4+ T cells from blood, obtained before the transplant. V gene TRBV5-6 combines with J gene TRBJ1-1; tentative D call: TRBD1 (6 bases). The CDR3 DNA, read in part, is TGTGCCAGCAGGAACAGGGCCACTGAA. It codes for CASRNRATE. The entire CDR3 reads CASRNRATEAFF.